The clone carrying this TCR beta chain has a count of ten or more. Its antigen remains unknown. The record originates from a study of Graves' ophthalmopathy and Graves' hyperthyroidism. Each hyperthyroidism patient was newly diagnosed, with under 2 months' duration, and aged 18 to 65. PBMCs had their origin in fresh peripheral blood (about 10 ml). V shed 4 bases and J shed 5 bases, with 6 bases lying between them. Germline CDR1 is SQVTM and CDR2 is ANQGSEA. The CDR3 sequence is 10 residues long. General observations from the study: A majority of expanded thyroid clonotypes exceeding 0.001 frequency were likewise present in blood. For separating ophthalmopathy from stable hyperthyroidism, a 13-signature model gave almost 90% sensitivity and roughly 78% specificity.

TCR beta CDR3 amplification used RNA transcripts. HTBI primers were employed in first-round RT-PCR, then a second-round multiplex PCR followed. TCRdb called the multiplex PCR reads again in MiXCR, with one record for every CDR3 protein. The profile shows hundreds of thousands of distinct CDR3 sequences, over 20% of them singletons. V is TRBV29-1 and J is TRBJ2-7; a possible D gene is TRBD2 (5 bases). The sequencing sample was made of peripheral blood. This receptor was taken from a woman between 18 and 29 years old with stable Graves' hyperthyroidism. CDR3 in amino acids: CSVAGDEQYF. The CDR3 DNA sequence: TGCAGCGTTGCCGGGGACGAGCAGTACTTC.